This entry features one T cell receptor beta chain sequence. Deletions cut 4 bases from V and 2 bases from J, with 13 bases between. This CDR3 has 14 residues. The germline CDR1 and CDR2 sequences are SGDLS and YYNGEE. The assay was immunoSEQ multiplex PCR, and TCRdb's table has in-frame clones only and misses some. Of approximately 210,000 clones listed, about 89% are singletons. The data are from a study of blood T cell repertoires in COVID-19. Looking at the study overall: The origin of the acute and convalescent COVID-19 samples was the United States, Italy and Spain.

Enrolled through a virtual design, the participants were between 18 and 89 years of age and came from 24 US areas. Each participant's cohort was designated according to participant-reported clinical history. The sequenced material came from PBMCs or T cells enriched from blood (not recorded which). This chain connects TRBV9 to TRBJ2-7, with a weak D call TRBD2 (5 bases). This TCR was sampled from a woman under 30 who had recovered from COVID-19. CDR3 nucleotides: TGTGCCAGCAGCCCGGGGAGCTCTCCCTACGAGCAGTACTTC. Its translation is CASSPGSSPYEQYF.